What follows are 11 T cell receptor beta chains derived from one specimen sequenced in a study of shared clonotypes between healthy human individuals. The repertoire was sequenced with immunoSEQ multiplex PCR; TCRdb's copy has only in-frame clones and lacks some. The data contain around 600,000 clones, less than 98% of them singletons. The specimen was naive CD4+ T cells sorted from blood. Sample subset: CD45RA+ positively selected. Receptor source: a woman aged 25 to 39 in good health.

The chain has TRBV6-1 and TRBJ2-4; D gene ambiguous. V was pared by 4 bases and J by 2 bases, with 6 bases between. The CDR3 has 13 residues. Germline assignment: CDR1 MNHNS and CDR2 SASEGT. The CDR3 loop is CASSGVPKNIQYF. The CDR3 DNA reads as TGTGCCAGCAGTGGGGTGCCCAAAAACATTCAGTACTTC.

The V call is TRBV10-1, the J call TRBJ2-5, with D unresolved. Deletions cut 3 bases from V and 1 base from J, with 9 bases between. Germline V gives CDR1 WNHNN, CDR2 SYGVQD (reference sequence). This CDR3 region has 14 residues. DNA for the CDR3: TGCGCCAGCAGTGATTTTTGGTCCCAAGAGACCCAGTACTTC. Translating it yields CASSDFWSQETQYF.

The J gene is TRBJ1-4, the V gene TRBV4-1; the D gene is possibly TRBD1 (6 bases). This CDR3 is built from 15 residues. V lost 1 base and J 5 bases, leaving 11 bases between the germline ends. Per the germline V gene, CDR1 is MGHRA and CDR2 is YSYEKL. This CDR3 is CASSQVGGQNEKLFF. For the CDR3, the DNA is TGCGCCAGCAGCCAAGTCGGAGGACAGAATGAAAAACTGTTTTTT.

This chain connects TRBV19 to TRBJ1-1; no definite D call. Looked up from germline, CDR1 is LNHDA and CDR2 is SQIVND (reference sequence). The V gene lost 3 bases and the J gene lost 0 bases, with 8 bases spanning the gap. This CDR3 comprises 14 residues. The CDR3 loop reads CASSMSELNTEAFF. CDR3 in DNA: TGTGCCAGTAGTATGTCAGAACTGAACACTGAAGCTTTCTTT.

V gene TRBV19 combines with J gene TRBJ2-6; no definite D call. This CDR3 has 14 amino acids. Germline CDR1 LNHDA, CDR2 SQIVND (reference sequence). The V end lost 4 bases, the J end lost 0 bases, and 4 bases lay between the germline ends. This chain's CDR3 is CASSTISGANVLTF. The DNA of the CDR3 is TGTGCCAGTAGTACTATCTCTGGGGCCAACGTCCTGACTTTC.

The chain combines TRBV5-1 with TRBJ1-3; D possibly corresponds to TRBD1 (5 bases). The V gene's germline CDR1 is SGHRS and CDR2 YFSETQ. The CDR3 contains 14 residues. With 0 bases removed from V and 4 bases from J, the gap between germline ends came to 8 bases. CDR3 amino acids: CASSLGTTGNTIYF. CDR3 sequence (DNA): TGCGCCAGCAGCTTGGGGACAACAGGAAACACCATATATTTT. Complete variable domain (other parts from reference TRBV5-1 and TRBJ1-3): KAGVTQTPRYLIKTRGQQVTLSCSPISGHRSVSWYQQTPGQGLQFLFEYFSETQRNKGNFPGRFSGRQFSNSRSEMNVSTLELGDSALYLCASSLGTTGNTIYFGEGSWLTVV.

V and J are TRBV15 and TRBJ1-1; no definite D call. The germline V gene encodes CDR1 LNHNV and CDR2 YYDKDF (reference sequence). The CDR3 spans 13 residues. With 9 bases removed from V and 0 bases from J, the gap between germline ends came to 11 bases. Here the CDR3 reads CATAGNLNTEAFF. The CDR3 DNA reads as TGTGCCACTGCTGGCAACTTGAACACTGAAGCTTTCTTT.

J is TRBJ2-7 and V is TRBV2; D is unclear. This CDR3 region has 14 residues. Trimming removed 5 bases from V and 2 bases from J, with 13 bases in between. Germline lookup yields CDR1 SNHLY and CDR2 FYNNEI. CDR3 coding DNA: TGTGCCAGCAGTATCCGGGCCGCCACCTACGAGCAGTACTTC. Translated, it gives CASSIRAATYEQYF.

V gene TRBV6-5 combines with J gene TRBJ1-2, with TRBD1 as a possible D gene (5 bases). The V end was cut by 0 bases, the J end by 7 bases, with 12 bases between. Germline V gene sequence: CDR1 MNHEY, CDR2 SVGAGI. This CDR3 comprises 14 residues. DNA for the CDR3: TGTGCCAGCAGTTACTCGACCAGGGCGTCTGGCTACACCTTC. As protein: CASSYSTRASGYTF.

The chain carries TRBV5-1 and TRBJ2-5, with D tentatively TRBD2 (6 bases). Germline CDR1 SGHRS, CDR2 YFSETQ. Trimming removed 3 bases at V and 2 bases at J, with 11 bases between. This CDR3 is 14 amino acids long. DNA for the CDR3: TGCGCCAGCAGCTCCGGGGGTTGGCAAGAGACCCAGTACTTC. It encodes CASSSGGWQETQYF.

This clone was seen only once. This chain connects TRBV6-1 to TRBJ2-1; 7 bases agree with TRBD1. V gave up 7 bases and J gave up 3 bases; unmatched junction bases: 6. Germline loops: CDR1 MNHNS, CDR2 SASEGT. The length of the CDR3 is 14 residues. CDR3 residues: CASIAGTDYNEQFF. The CDR3 DNA is TGTGCCAGCATAGCCGGGACAGACTACAATGAGCAGTTCTTC.